This T cell receptor beta chain stems from a study of CD8 T cells in Susac syndrome. Sequencing of TCR beta was carried out in blood CD8+ and CD4+ T cells. The multiple sclerosis controls consisted of treatment-naive patients with relapsing-remitting disease, either stable or active. Reverse transcription of about 0.5 to 1 ug RNA was performed with random hexamers. The immunoSEQ assay covered 54 Vbeta and 13 Jbeta segments for CDR3. TCRdb re-called the immunoSEQ multiplex PCR reads with MiXCR, one entry per CDR3 protein. The repertoire has about 300,000 distinct CDR3 sequences, 85% of them found once; the top ten carry roughly 0.21%. The sequence came from a human donor with multiple sclerosis. The specimen sequenced was CD8+ T cells from PBMCs.

The CDR3 protein is CASSLSRGLGQPQHF. The CDR3 DNA is TGTGCCAGCAGTTTATCCAGGGGACTAGGGCAGCCCCAGCATTTT. V and J are TRBV12-3 or TRBV12-4 and TRBJ1-5; a possible D gene is TRBD1 (6 bases). The V end lost 2 bases, the J end lost 7 bases, and 15 bases lay between the germline ends. The CDR3 extends over 15 amino acids.